The rows below give T cell receptor beta chains drawn from one sample of a study of cytotoxic CD8 clonotypes in ibrutinib-treated CLL. TCRdb keeps only in-frame clones here, not all; method: immunoSEQ multiplex PCR. This table holds over 100,000 clones, 45% to 65% found once. The sequencing used PBMCs, collected after 24 months of ibrutinib treatment. These receptors originate from a human donor with chronic lymphocytic leukemia. CDR3s leave out the opening cysteine and the closing phenylalanine or tryptophan. Size is omitted from some rows. Given values are once, few, many or a class for expanded clones.

CDR3 protein: ASSGFLGDTQY
clone size: NA
V gene: TRBV11-3

CDR3 protein: ASSRDRHQPQH
clone size: many
V gene: TRBV9

CDR3 protein: ASSLWGRGGTDTQY
clone size: NA
V gene: TRBV5-1

CDR3 protein: ASSFGQYNSPLH
clone size: NA
V gene: TRBV27

CDR3 protein: ASSSPLSGAYEQY
clone size: NA
V gene: TRBV27

CDR3 protein: ASSYPQETQY
clone size: few
V gene: TRBV5-4

CDR3 protein: ASSLGTENNEQF
clone size: NA
V gene: TRBV5-1

CDR3 protein: AWSVNNGYT
clone size: NA
V gene: TRBV30

CDR3 protein: ASSIQAASGRETQY
clone size: NA
V gene: TRBV19

CDR3 protein: ASSPGGTGPGYT
clone size: few
V gene: TRBV7-9

CDR3 protein: ASSQDGNSYNEQF
clone size: NA
V gene: TRBV4-1

CDR3 protein: AWSLGTGGGGYT
clone size: NA
V gene: TRBV30

CDR3 protein: AMAPGQGNGYT
clone size: few
V gene: TRBV10-3

CDR3 protein: ASSQESRSGTRSYEQY
clone size: NA
V gene: TRBV4-1

CDR3 protein: ASSDRGRWDQETQY
clone size: NA
V gene: TRBV19

CDR3 protein: ASSLSESSYNEQF
clone size: NA
V gene: TRBV27

CDR3 protein: ASSSPQETQY
clone size: once
V gene: TRBV5-1

CDR3 protein: ASSFPTDDSPLH
clone size: NA
V gene: TRBV4-2

CDR3 protein: ASSQVLSGGAYNEQF
clone size: NA
V gene: TRBV4-3

CDR3 protein: ASSFTVTGVTEAF
clone size: NA
V gene: TRBV5-5